Given below is one TCR beta chain in context. This sample was included in a study of identifying expanded T cells in peripheral blood. Per germline, CDR1 SGHRS and CDR2 YFSETQ. The V and J ends lost 3 bases and 4 bases, in that order; junction bases with no gene match: 8. The CDR3 has 15 residues. Using immunoSEQ multiplex PCR, the repertoire was profiled, and TCRdb retains in-frame clones only, with some absent. The table lists around 100,000 clones, roughly 90% of them singletons, with 15% to 20% in the top ten. This sequence joins TRBV5-1 and TRBJ1-1; 8 positions agree with TRBD1. Material for sequencing was blood. This receptor was obtained from a person between 18 and 75 years old in good health. The CDR3 loop is CASSYRGQGSTEAFF. Written as DNA, the CDR3 is TGCGCCAGCAGCTACCGCGGACAGGGTTCCACTGAAGCTTTCTTT.